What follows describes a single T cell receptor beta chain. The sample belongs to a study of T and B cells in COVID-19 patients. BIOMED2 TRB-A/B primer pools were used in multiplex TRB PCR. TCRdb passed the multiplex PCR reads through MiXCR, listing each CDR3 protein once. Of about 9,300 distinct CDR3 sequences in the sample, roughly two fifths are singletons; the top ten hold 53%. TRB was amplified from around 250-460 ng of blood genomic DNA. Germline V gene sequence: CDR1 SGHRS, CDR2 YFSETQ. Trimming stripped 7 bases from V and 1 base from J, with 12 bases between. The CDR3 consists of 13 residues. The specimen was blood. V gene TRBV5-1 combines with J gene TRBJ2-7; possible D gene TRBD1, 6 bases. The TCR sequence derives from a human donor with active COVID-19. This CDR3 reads CASSTQGSYEQYF. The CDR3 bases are TGCGCCAGCTCCACACAGGGTTCCTACGAGCAGTACTTC.